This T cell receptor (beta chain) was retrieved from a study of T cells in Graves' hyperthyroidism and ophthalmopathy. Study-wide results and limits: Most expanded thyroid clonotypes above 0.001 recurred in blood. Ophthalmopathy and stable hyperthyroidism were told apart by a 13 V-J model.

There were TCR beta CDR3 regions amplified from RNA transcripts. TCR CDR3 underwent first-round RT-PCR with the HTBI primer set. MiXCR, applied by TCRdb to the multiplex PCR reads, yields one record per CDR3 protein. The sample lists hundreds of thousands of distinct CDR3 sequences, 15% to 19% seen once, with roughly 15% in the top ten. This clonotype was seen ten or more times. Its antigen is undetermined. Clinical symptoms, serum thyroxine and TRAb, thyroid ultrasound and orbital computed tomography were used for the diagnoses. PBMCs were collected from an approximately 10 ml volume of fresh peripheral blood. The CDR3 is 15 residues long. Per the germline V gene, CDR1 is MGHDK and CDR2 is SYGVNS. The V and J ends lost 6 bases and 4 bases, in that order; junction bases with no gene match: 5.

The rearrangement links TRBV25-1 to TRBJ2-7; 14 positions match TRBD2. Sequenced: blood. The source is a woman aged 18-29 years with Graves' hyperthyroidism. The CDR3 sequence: CASRGTSGSYYEQYF. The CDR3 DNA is TGTGCCAGCAGGGGGACTAGCGGGAGCTATTACGAGCAGTACTTC.